This entry concerns a single TCR beta chain. This clonotype has a count of ten or more. The antigen it recognizes is unknown. Base qualities are not provided; no much larger clone lies one nucleotide away. The data were obtained in a study of human T cells and chemical hapten exposure (dated by TCRdb to about 2021). For context, the study as a whole: For sensitization, 2% DPC in acetone was applied to a 2 cm by 2 cm area of upper inner arm skin. Throughout the approximately 23-week study period, patients were also given weekly therapeutic DPC doses on the scalp. Patch testing on the upper back used Finn chambers containing 0.01% DPC, with scoring done after 6 days according to International Contact Dermatitis Research Group standards. The patient cohort, mostly female, included alopecia areata with under or over 50% scalp involvement, alopecia totalis and alopecia universalis. Libraries were pooled for sequencing, and variation in per-sample TCR yields was attributed mainly to small differences in library volumes within the pool. This study followed changes in the peripheral blood TCR repertoire in vivo during primary and secondary sensitization of alopecia patients to the hapten diphenylcyclopropenone (DPC). Blood was sampled from patients pre-sensitization (week 0) and at 2, 6 and about 24 weeks after DPC sensitization. Twenty-nine alopecia patients provided blood for TCR sequencing at one to four time points (pre-sensitization, 2, 6 and 24 weeks).

The CDR3 spans 14 residues, from the cysteine through the phenylalanine. Kept here is only the CDR3 DNA, which spans 42 bases and is read in frame from base 1. Between the V and J ends, shortened by 5 bases and 4 bases respectively, the junction contains 12 bases. According to the germline V gene (reference sequence), CDR1 reads SEHNR and CDR2 reads FQNEAQ. Broad study findings and their caveats: All patients had alopecia, a presumed autoimmune disease, so their immune response might differ from that of healthy individuals. Repeated subsampling changed both the strength of the expansion versus patch-test correlation and the threshold at which that correlation became significant. No change with DPC sensitization was found in the number of TCRs above 1 in 1000 frequency, and no evidence of global repertoire structure alterations was found. Compared with pre-sensitization or healthy control sets, expanded TCRs formed significantly more large CDR3 similarity clusters, which is consistent with antigen-driven responses. Patch test score was positively correlated with the number of PT1 expanded TCRs, with significance at thresholds 8, 16 and 32 but not at 4.

The meaning of the sample's time point label: patch test 1, 2 weeks after DPC sensitization. Reading the label with the study, this specimen's treatment or condition is: therapeutic diphenylcyclopropenone sensitization with weekly scalp DPC. Blood at each patch-test visit was drawn before the patch test was applied. To be eligible, patients had to be aged 18 to 70, diagnosed with alopecia and judged suitable for DPC therapy, while pregnant patients were excluded. Total RNA was extracted from unfractionated whole blood that had been collected in Tempus Blood RNA tubes. Libraries were built with RACE. Sequencing took place on a NextSeq 500. Library preparation attached unique molecular identifiers to individual cDNA molecules for quantitative, reproducible TCR counting. Each blood RNA sample was used to sequence both TCR alpha and TCR beta chains. As for how the authors treated the data: A median of about 89,000 TCRs per sample was observed, with a range of about 20,000 to 750,000. V, J and CDR3 annotation of the TCR reads was performed with the Decombinator software suite. Every sample was subsampled to the same number of TCRs (28,000) for the PS versus PT1 abundance plots. Expanded TCRs were defined as absent before sensitization and observed at least eight times at the 2-week time point. TCRdb trimmed the raw reads at Q25, called clones with MiXCR and kept productive beta chains. Every CDR3 protein is listed once, alongside the most common genes and DNA of its rows. These V and J calls derive from TCRdb rather than the authors' analysis. A total of roughly 380,000 distinct CDR3 sequences appear in this sample, approximately 4.4% of them only once. The ten largest make up approximately 2.5% of the sample.

The TCR originated in a woman aged 45 to 65 with alopecia areata. Some clones in this sample may be carry-over from other donors' samples. The V and J segments used are TRBV7-9 and TRBJ1-5; a tentative D match to TRBD1 spans 5 bases. This sample comprised whole blood, obtained in connection with sensitization to the hapten diphenylcyclopropenone (DPC). The CDR3 region reads CASSRDPGNQPQHF. In nucleotides, the sequence is TGTGCCAGCAGCAGGGATCCAGGGAATCAGCCCCAGCATTTT.